This T cell receptor beta chain was profiled in a study of glioma-infiltrating T cells. CDR3 length: 18 amino acids. Losses at the gene ends were 0 bases for V and 5 bases for J; bases not matched to a gene: 8. CDR1 KGHSH and CDR2 LQKENI come from the germline V gene. TCR alpha and beta CDR3 regions were amplified from RNA using iRepertoire nested multiplex PCR. TCRdb processed the multiplex PCR reads anew with MiXCR; each CDR3 protein has one entry. The sample records approximately 110,000 distinct CDR3 sequences, approximately 26% being singletons. The sequence was obtained from a human donor with low-grade glioma or glioblastoma, undergoing nonglioma brain surgery, or in good health (not recorded which). The sample comprised glioma tissue, nonneoplastic brain tissue, or PBMCs (not recorded which). The V gene is TRBV18, the J gene TRBJ2-1; the match to TRBD2 covers 12 bases. CDR3 DNA: TGTGCCAGCTCACCACCGCGGGCTAGCGGGAGGGGGAACAATGAGCAGTTCTTC. Protein product: CASSPPRASGRGNNEQFF.